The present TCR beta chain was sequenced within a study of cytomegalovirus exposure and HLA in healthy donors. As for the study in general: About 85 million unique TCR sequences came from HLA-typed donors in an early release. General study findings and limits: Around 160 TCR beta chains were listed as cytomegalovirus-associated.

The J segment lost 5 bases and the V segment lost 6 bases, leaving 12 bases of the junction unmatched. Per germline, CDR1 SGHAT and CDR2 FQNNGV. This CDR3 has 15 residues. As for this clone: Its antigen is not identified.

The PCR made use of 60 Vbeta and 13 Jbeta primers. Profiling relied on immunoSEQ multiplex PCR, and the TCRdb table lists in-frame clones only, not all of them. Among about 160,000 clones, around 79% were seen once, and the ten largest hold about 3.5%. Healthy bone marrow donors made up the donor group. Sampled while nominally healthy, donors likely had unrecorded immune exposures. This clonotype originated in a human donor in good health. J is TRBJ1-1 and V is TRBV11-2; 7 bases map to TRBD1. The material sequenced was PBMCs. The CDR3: CASSILNRGWTEAFF. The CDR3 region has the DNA TGTGCCAGCAGTATACTTAACAGGGGATGGACTGAAGCTTTCTTT.